This T cell receptor beta chain comes out of a study of cytomegalovirus exposure and HLA in healthy donors (dated by TCRdb to about 2017). General notes on the study: According to an earlier analysis of 587 of the donors, 150 million to 200 million T cells yielded over 100 million unique TCR beta sequences and more than 250 Gb of sequence data. Besides the first cohort of about 730 subjects, a separate validation cohort made up of roughly 120 different subjects was used. Rather than using new phenotypic data, the later analysis identified candidate immune exposures from TCR beta sequences and from how often those sequences occurred across donors. About five DR-DQ haplotypes were treated as single units for association and clustering because of strong linkage in the cohort. The genetic ancestry cluster associated with self-reported Caucasian donors included approximately 85% of the roughly 380 genotyped donors. An earlier analysis of a few hundred of the donors applied high-throughput TCR beta sequencing to assess whether each TCR beta V gene segment acted as functional or pseudogenic. An early release covering roughly 640 HLA-typed donors comprised about 300 gigabases of sequencing data and approximately 80 million unique TCR sequences. In a later genetic analysis, genome-wide SNP genotypes for about 55% of the roughly 700 donors were used, and that subset was treated as a discovery cohort. Among 350 to 400 genotyped donors of the cohort, an average of roughly 240,000 unique TCR beta nucleotide sequences were sequenced per donor, roughly a sixth of them non-productive. Both class I and class II loci were covered by HLA typing, at four-digit resolution. All discovery cohort repertoires had been generated on a single sequencing platform. The T cell repertoires of 666 subjects were profiled by immunosequencing and related to cytomegalovirus serostatus. To predict cytomegalovirus infection status, the study combined high-throughput TCR immunosequencing, statistical association of individual TCRs with disease status, and machine learning. The study aimed to test whether cataloging public T cell receptors could reveal signatures of past pathogen exposure. Donor age, sex, ethnicity and CMV serostatus were compiled alongside the repertoire data. The number of typed donors differed by locus: about 620-640 for A, B, C, DRB1 and DQB1; about 520 for DQA1; about 600 for DPA1; and 450 to 480 for DPB1. In a later analysis, previously published TCR beta repertoires from several hundred donors were re-analyzed and high-resolution HLA genotyping was added so that TCR occurrence patterns could be studied.

This clone was picked up a small number of times. What antigen it recognizes has not been identified. Base qualities are not provided; no much larger clone lies one nucleotide away. General findings and caveats noted by the study authors: The only immune exposure information available for the cohort was CMV serostatus. An earlier analysis of approximately 590 of the donors showed that most TCR beta V segments appeared in productive rearrangements either about 87% or about 30% of the time, which broadly matched IMGT annotations. Correlated functional status among segregating V segments might be attributable to linkage disequilibrium, but an unknown experimental factor could not be ruled out. It was suggested by the authors that the approach could potentially be generalized to other disease states and immunological phenotypes. Across donors, most TCR sequences were observed very rarely, whereas some public TCRs were present in many individuals. The study gave a list of 150 to 200 TCR beta chains associated with cytomegalovirus. A few of the identified cytomegalovirus-associated TCR beta chains were confirmed in vitro to be specific for cytomegalovirus antigens. A further reported finding was that TCR beta sequences accurately predicted the HLA-A and HLA-B alleles for most subjects in the first cohort. The cohort was sequenced for TCR beta chains only, and without alpha or paired-chain data the features that could be detected were limited. The sequencing pipeline was judged likely to have produced a cluster of highly shared sequence variants as a technical artifact. Compared with the approximately 710-donor mean, donors in an Asian-associated ancestry cluster had fewer N-insertions in productive TCRs, according to a later genetic analysis. Because HLA typing was unavailable for some donors at each locus, only the typed subset was used in association tests. In a later analysis, most CMV-associated TCR beta chains were found to appear HLA-restricted, with HLA associations seemingly driven largely by CMV exposure. According to a later analysis, parvovirus B19, influenza, CMV and Epstein-Barr virus appeared linked to several top co-occurrence clusters. In a later analysis, the rate of TCR association differed among HLA loci, with DRB1 alleles having the most associated TCRs and HLA-C alleles having the fewest. The earlier analysis of some 560 of the donors excluded some 16 rarely observed V segments, including chromosome 9 orphons, because counts were too low. In a later analysis, HLA-associated TCR beta chains were found to be more clonally expanded and to have lower generation probabilities than equally common non-associated chains. A later genetic analysis associated a missense DCLRE1C variant with V-gene and J-gene trimming of TCR beta chains, and an independent cohort replicated the association. Strong co-occurrence of HLA alleles, especially DR and DQ, made assigning TCR associations to individual alleles difficult. The classifier was reported to diagnose cytomegalovirus status with high specificity and sensitivity in both the original and validation cohorts. Presence/absence analyses assumed roughly uniform sequencing depth across donors, an assumption that may not hold. A later analysis associated about 17,000 TCR beta sequences with specific HLA alleles at a false discovery rate of 0.05.

The library was built by means of the immunoSEQ multiplex PCR assay. A mixture of 60 forward primers for TCR Vbeta segments and 13 reverse primers for TCR Jbeta segments was used in the multiplex PCR. The CDR3 region of rearranged TCR beta genes was amplified from genomic DNA with a multiplex PCR assay. The Illumina HiSeq System was used to sequence the amplified TCR beta libraries as 87-base-pair reads. The study's own analysis went as follows. A later analysis counted tens of millions of unique TCR beta chains across the 500 to 850 repertoires, and 10 million to 12 million of these chains were shared by at least two donors. To remove PCR and sequencing errors, raw reads were error-corrected and collapsed into unique sequences using a nearest-neighbor algorithm that merged closely related sequences. V, D and J gene segments were assigned by aligning CDR3 sequences to IMGT reference sequences. For a sequence to be retained, at least a six-nucleotide match to both a V gene segment and a J gene segment was required. Rearrangements were called productive when the CDR3 lacked stop codons and stayed in frame with V and J; all others were non-productive. CDR3 was defined according to IMGT convention as the region running from the second conserved V-encoded cysteine to the conserved J-encoded phenylalanine. Sequences without an unambiguous match to a single V gene segment were excluded from the earlier analysis of a few hundred of the donors. An earlier analysis of a few hundred of the donors called V segments functional above 56.7% productive rearrangements and segregating when the between-donor standard deviation exceeded 5%. A statistical classification framework was built to diagnose cytomegalovirus status from the catalog of TCR beta chain sequences. A later analysis assigned V and J genes by comparing TCR nucleotide sequences with IMGT/GENE-DB human TR gene sequences. Using the TCRdist pipeline, a later analysis assigned CDR3 sequences along with most-parsimonious VDJ recombination scenarios. In a later analysis, each TCR beta chain was defined by its CDR3 amino acid sequence together with its V-gene family, and reads lacking a unique V-gene family were excluded. A later analysis removed 500 to 650 highly shared, low-generation-probability nucleotide sequences to deal with suspected cross-contamination and a sequencing artifact. For each public chain, a later analysis derived a clonal expansion index from normalized ranks of inferred template counts within each repertoire. A later analysis computed generation probabilities with a VDJ recombination model fitted to out-of-frame rearrangements, and checked the results against IGoR. Hypergeometric tests were used in a later analysis to score TCR-TCR, TCR-HLA and TCR-CMV co-occurrence, with a repertoire-size bias correction applied to the TCR pairs. In a later analysis, false discovery rates were estimated by permuting HLA or CMV assignments 20 times. In a later analysis, co-occurring TCRs were grouped using DBSCAN, with TCRdist sequence similarity added in when clustering inside HLA-allele-positive subsets. Co-occurrence clustering excluded repertoires with fewer than 30,000 or more than 120,000 public chains, plus five with anomalous nucleotide sharing. TCRdb retrieved this table from immuneACCESS and kept in-frame rearrangements only. Not all clones are present; in checked studies, unresolved V genes account for under half, and no reason is known for the remainder. V, J and clone size were drawn from that table, and D and trimming were deduced from the DNA. Present in this sample are 200,000 or so clones, approximately 78% of which were seen just once. Clones ranked in the top ten supply around 2.7% of the sample.

The cohort consisted of 650 to 850 healthy bone marrow donors. At the time of sampling, all cohort members were nominally healthy, though unrecorded immune exposures were likely present. The donor was CMV seronegative and belonged to the group of 352 seronegative cohort members. Every donor gave a peripheral blood sample, and the peripheral blood mononuclear cells from that sample were used for TCR beta sequencing. The Qiagen DNeasy Blood Extraction Kit was used to extract genomic DNA from the blood cell samples. The sequencing input was PBMCs. This sequence was found in a woman between 40 and 55 years old in good health and CMV-seronegative.

The nucleotide sequence is given as TGTGCCAGCAGTTACGGACAGGGGCCCTACGAGCAGTACTTC. Its protein reads: CASSYGQGPYEQYF. Recombination joined TRBV6-5 with TRBJ2-7; the junction holds 9 bases that match TRBD1. V is pruned by 2 bases and J by 2 bases, leaving 1 base of the junction without a gene match. The CDR3, cysteine through phenylalanine, is 14 amino acids long. Only the CDR3 region is kept as DNA, spanning 42 bases read in frame from base 1. Looking up the germline V gene yields CDR1 MNHEY and CDR2 SVGAGI.